The T cell receptor (beta chain) described here comes from a study of blood T cell repertoires in COVID-19. As for the study in general: Donors in the United States, Italy and Spain gave samples during acute or convalescent COVID-19.

The protocol was immunoSEQ multiplex PCR, while the TCRdb copy is restricted to in-frame clones and leaves out a portion. The profile covers 95,000 to 130,000 clones, with around four fifths appearing a single time and roughly 7.1% taken by the ten largest. Germline V gene sequence: CDR1 MNHNS, CDR2 SASEGT. The CDR3 totals 17 residues. V was pared by 1 base and J by 6 bases, with 15 bases of the junction left unmatched. The TCR sequence derives from a man in his 70s with active or convalescent COVID-19. Specimen: peripheral blood. The rearrangement links TRBV6-1 to TRBJ2-7; TRBD2 matches at 7 bases. In nucleotides, the CDR3 is TGTGCCAGCAGTGAAGTGAGGCTAGCGGACGCATTAATCGAGCAGTACTTC. It codes for CASSEVRLADALIEQYF.